The rows below give T cell receptor beta chains drawn from one sample of a study of cytomegalovirus exposure and HLA in healthy donors. Sequencing was performed with immunoSEQ multiplex PCR; in TCRdb, only in-frame clones are kept and a portion is missing. The table includes about 200,000 clones, around nine tenths detected once. Material for sequencing was PBMCs. The receptor source for this set is a woman under 30 in good health and CMV-seronegative. Both conserved end residues are part of each CDR3. A D gene is named only where the DNA matches it firmly. Not every row has a clone size; where given, it reads once, few, many or a size class.

TRBV19	TRBJ1-4	-	once	CATLLRGTEKLFF	TGTGCCACCCTCCTTAGGGGGACAGAAAAACTGTTTTTT
TRBV5-6	TRBJ2-7	-	-	CASSFGGTYEQYF	TGTGCCAGCAGCTTTGGGGGGACCTACGAGCAGTACTTC
TRBV11-2	TRBJ2-7	-	-	CASSSVLAGNYEQYF	TGTGCCAGCAGCTCAGTGCTCGCCGGGAACTACGAGCAGTACTTC
TRBV4-1	TRBJ1-4	-	-	CASSRGLATNEKLFF	TGCGCCAGCAGCCGCGGACTGGCAACTAATGAAAAACTGTTTTTT
TRBV7-6	TRBJ2-5	TRBD2	-	CASSPPRGSGSLETQYF	TGTGCCAGCAGCCCTCCCCGGGGTAGCGGGAGTCTGGAGACCCAGTACTTC
TRBV27	TRBJ2-3	TRBD2	-	CASRPPAGWSDTQYF	TGTGCCAGCAGGCCCCCAGCGGGGTGGTCAGATACGCAGTATTTT
TRBV5-4	TRBJ1-2	-	-	CASSLAGAVNYGYTF	TGTGCCAGCAGCTTGGCAGGTGCAGTTAACTATGGCTACACCTTC
TRBV11-2	TRBJ2-5	TRBD2	-	CASSPLRGRETQYF	TGTGCCAGCAGCCCCCTGCGCGGGAGAGAGACCCAGTACTTC
TRBV27	TRBJ1-1	-	-	CASSLTRGTEAFF	TGTGCCAGCAGTTTAACCCGGGGGACTGAAGCTTTCTTT
TRBV5-5	TRBJ2-7	-	-	CASSPGQGLVNYEQYF	TGTGCCAGCAGTCCCGGGCAGGGGTTAGTAAACTACGAGCAGTACTTC
TRBV7-8	TRBJ2-7	TRBD2	-	CASRNSGRPGYEQYF	TGTGCCAGCAGAAATAGCGGGAGGCCTGGGTACGAGCAGTACTTC
TRBV9	TRBJ2-3	-	-	CASSGLASTDTQYF	TGTGCCAGCAGCGGACTGGCCAGCACAGATACGCAGTATTTT
TRBV10-3	TRBJ1-1	TRBD1	-	CAISRTGNTEAFF	TGTGCCATCAGCCGGACAGGGAACACTGAAGCTTTCTTT
TRBV14	TRBJ1-2	-	-	CASSQGTVPWGYTF	TGTGCCAGCAGCCAAGGGACAGTTCCTTGGGGCTACACCTTC
TRBV5-4	TRBJ2-7	-	-	CASSYPGGEQYF	TGTGCCAGCAGCTACCCCGGGGGCGAGCAGTACTTC
TRBV6-6	TRBJ2-5	TRBD2	-	CASKLAGGETQYF	TGTGCCAGTAAACTAGCGGGGGGCGAGACCCAGTACTTC
TRBV30	TRBJ1-5	TRBD1	-	CAWDRGLLSNQPQHF	TGTGCCTGGGACAGGGGGCTCCTTAGCAATCAGCCCCAGCATTTT
TRBV4-3	TRBJ1-1	-	-	CASSQGPLGGVGGNTEAFF	TGCGCCAGCAGCCAAGGTCCTTTGGGAGGGGTCGGCGGGAACACTGAAGCTTTCTTT
TRBV2	TRBJ2-7	-	-	CASSESGSRNAYEQYF	TGTGCCAGCAGTGAGTCGGGGTCCCGGAATGCCTACGAGCAGTACTTC
TRBV7-9	TRBJ2-3	-	-	CASSLGAAGRTDTQYF	TGTGCCAGCAGCTTAGGGGCGGCGGGGCGCACAGATACGCAGTATTTT
TRBV5-6	TRBJ2-1	TRBD1	-	CASSRQGGSYNEQFF	TGTGCCAGCAGCCGACAGGGGGGCTCCTACAATGAGCAGTTCTTC
TRBV5-1	TRBJ2-3	TRBD2	-	CASSARSGSADTQYF	TGCGCCAGCAGCGCGAGAAGCGGGAGTGCAGATACGCAGTATTTT
TRBV28	TRBJ2-7	-	once	CASSWSYEQYF	TGTGCCAGCAGCTGGAGCTACGAGCAGTACTTC
TRBV7-2	TRBJ1-2	-	-	CASSQLLPGSHGYTF	TGTGCCAGCAGCCAACTCTTGCCGGGGAGCCATGGCTACACCTTC
TRBV7-8	TRBJ1-2	TRBD1	once	CASSFSGGYGYTF	TGTGCCAGCAGCTTTTCAGGGGGCTATGGCTACACCTTC
TRBV18	TRBJ2-1	TRBD2	-	CASSPPGLAGPYNEQFF	TGTGCCAGCTCACCGCCGGGACTAGCGGGCCCCTACAATGAGCAGTTCTTC